This TCR beta chain originates from a study of response to subunit inactivated influenza vaccine. V lost 4 bases to trimming and J lost 7 bases; unmatched junction nucleotides: 6. The CDR3 is 13 residues long. Germline V CDR1 and CDR2: MNHEY, SVGEGT. Of note for this clonotype: No antigen is known for it.

TCRdb ran MiXCR on the RT-PCR reads and lists one entry per CDR3 protein. Of approximately 200,000 distinct CDR3 sequences in the sample, approximately 15% were seen once. Study-wide results and limits: Few new T cells, the authors suggested, are recruited by each seasonal influenza vaccination.

The clonotype originates from a man aged 50 or older who received an inactivated influenza vaccine. The input for sequencing was CD8+ T cells sorted from PBMCs, taken 5 days after vaccination. The chain recombines TRBV6-2 or TRBV6-3 with TRBJ1-1, with TRBD1 matching over 7 bases. The CDR3 DNA sequence: TGTGCCAGCAGTTTCCTCCGGGACAGTGAAGCTTTCTTT. Protein product: CASSFLRDSEAFF.